What follows are 31 T cell receptor beta chains derived from one specimen sequenced in a study of T-cell memory formation after mild COVID-19 (dated by TCRdb to about 2021). The library relied on 5' RACE. Sequenced on an Illumina NovaSeq 6000. TCRdb reanalyzed the raw reads on its own, using fastp at Q25 for trimming and MiXCR for clone calling, and kept in-frame beta chains. All rows with the same CDR3 protein become a single entry with the most common DNA and genes. Present in this sample are 400,000 to 500,000 distinct CDR3 sequences, more than 15% of which were seen just once. Together, the top ten hold under 25% of the sample. Sample: PBMCs or a T cell subset sorted from them (not recorded which). All receptors come from a man between 18 and 29 years old who had mild COVID-19 (a few samples of this study predate the infection). The sample titles of this study are shuffled in the database, so cell type and time point are left out; the donor was told from shared clones.

This sequence joins TRBV25-1 and TRBJ2-5; TRBD1 or TRBD2 may be the D gene (5 bases each). With 4 bases removed from V and 0 bases from J, the gap between germline ends came to 18 bases. Germline CDR1 is MGHDK and CDR2 is SYGVNS. This CDR3 has 17 amino acids. In nucleotides, the CDR3 is TGTGCCAGCAGTGGCCCGCCCGGGACGGAACACCAAGAGACCCAGTACTTC. Protein sequence: CASSGPPGTEHQETQYF.

This clonotype was counted a few times. Mismatch with germline at one junction end may stem from a read error. This chain uses TRBV7-3 with TRBJ2-3; 7 bases line up with TRBD2. Per germline, CDR1 SGHTA and CDR2 FQGTGA. The CDR3 contains 15 residues. This CDR3 reads CASSLTGGTRDTQYF. The CDR3 nucleotides are TGTGCCAGCAGCCTAACGGGGGGTACGCGGGATACGCAGTATTTT.

The rearrangement uses TRBV29-1 and TRBJ1-2; 8 bases are a match to TRBD1. The V gene's germline CDR1 is SQVTM and CDR2 ANQGSEA. The J segment lost 4 bases and the V segment lost 7 bases, leaving 11 bases of the junction unmatched. The CDR3 totals 14 residues. The CDR3 DNA follows: TGCAGCGCCCGTTCTGGACAGGGCGGCTATGGCTACACCTTC. Its translation is CSARSGQGGYGYTF.

This clonotype was observed at least ten times. The V and J genes are TRBV5-1 and TRBJ2-5; the D gene is possibly TRBD2 (5 bases). Germline CDR1 reads SGHRS; CDR2 reads YFSETQ. This CDR3 spans 19 amino acids. The V and J ends lost 0 bases and 2 bases respectively, with 23 bases between them. CDR3 protein: CASSLADRVGVARQETQYF. The CDR3 DNA reads as TGCGCCAGCAGCTTGGCCGATCGGGTTGGGGTAGCGAGACAAGAGACCCAGTACTTC.

Only a few counts were recorded for this clonotype. CDR3 DNA: TGTGCCAGCACCCCGGTATCGTTCTCGTTAGGTACTGAAGCTTTCTTT. Amino acid sequence: CASTPVSFSLGTEAFF. V is TRBV7-2 and J is TRBJ1-1; D remains ambiguous. The CDR3 extends over 16 amino acids. The germline gives CDR1 SGHTA, CDR2 FQGNSA. Trimming removed 7 bases at V and 5 bases at J, with 23 bases between.

The chain carries TRBV24-1 and TRBJ1-5; D is undetermined. Germline-derived CDR1 and CDR2 are KGHDR and SFDVKD. V was pared by 1 base and J by 2 bases, with 5 bases between. This CDR3 is built from 14 residues. Here the CDR3 reads CATSDFQGNQPQHF. The CDR3 coding sequence is TGTGCCACCAGTGATTTCCAGGGCAATCAGCCCCAGCATTTT.

This clonotype was detected a few times. V is TRBV7-2 and J is TRBJ2-3; D gene uncertain. This CDR3 is 13 amino acids long. The germline V gene encodes CDR1 SGHTA and CDR2 FQGNSA. The V gene lost 4 bases and the J gene lost 8 bases, with 13 bases spanning the gap. The CDR3 here is CASSYPSPGTQYF. CDR3 nucleotide sequence: TGTGCCAGCAGCTACCCGTCCCCGGGTACGCAGTATTTT.

The chain recombines TRBV6-5 with TRBJ2-1; a possible D gene is TRBD1 (6 bases). The V gene lost 2 bases and the J gene lost 5 bases, with 16 bases spanning the gap. In germline, CDR1 is MNHEY, CDR2 SVGAGI. CDR3 size: 16 residues. The CDR3 bases are TGTGCCAGCAGTTACGCGACCGGACAGCTACACAATGAGCAGTTCTTC. The encoded protein is CASSYATGQLHNEQFF.

The chain has TRBV28 and TRBJ1-2; TRBD1 is a possible D gene (6 bases). Trimming stripped 2 bases from V and 4 bases from J, with 14 bases between. CDR3 length: 15 amino acids. The V gene's germline CDR1 is MDHEN and CDR2 SYDVKM. CDR3: CASSLGGAQGYGYTF. The CDR3 DNA reads TGTGCCAGCAGTTTAGGGGGGGCGCAGGGCTATGGCTACACCTTC.

The chain has TRBV6-5 and TRBJ2-3, with 7 bases fitting TRBD1. Per germline, CDR1 MNHEY and CDR2 SVGAGI. Unmatched junction bases numbered 8, after V lost 2 bases and J lost 6 bases. The CDR3 runs 15 residues. Here the CDR3 reads CASSYEGAVWDTQYF. CDR3 coding DNA: TGTGCCAGCAGTTACGAGGGGGCGGTGTGGGATACGCAGTATTTT.

The chain combines TRBV4-3 with TRBJ2-3; TRBD2 matches at 10 bases. Germline CDR1 is LGHNA and CDR2 is YSLEER. V dropped 4 bases and J dropped 8; count of bases not matched to a gene: 9. The CDR3 loop spans 15 amino acids. CDR3 DNA sequence: TGCGCCAGCAGCCCAACTAGCGGGGTGGCAGGTACGCAGTATTTT. This translates into CASSPTSGVAGTQYF.

V usage is TRBV18 and J usage is TRBJ1-2; D call uncertain. Germline assignment: CDR1 KGHSH and CDR2 LQKENI. Trimming took off 2 bases at V and 0 bases at J, with 13 bases between the two ends. CDR3 size: 16 residues. Here the CDR3 reads CASSPNTVPANYGYTF. CDR3 nucleotides: TGTGCCAGCTCACCAAACACCGTCCCAGCTAACTATGGCTACACCTTC.

The gene calls are TRBV29-1 and TRBJ2-7, with D maybe TRBD1 (6 bases). Trimming took off 6 bases at V and 5 bases at J, with 17 bases between the two ends. CDR1 is SQVTM, CDR2 ANQGSEA, per germline. This CDR3 region has 13 residues. The CDR3 loop reads CSVARDIQDEQYF. In nucleotides, the CDR3 is TGCAGCGTCGCACGGGACATTCAAGACGAGCAGTACTTC.

This clonotype was found a few times. The genes are TRBV7-2 and TRBJ2-5, with D perhaps matching TRBD1 (5 bases). Deletions cut 0 bases from V and 1 base from J, with 9 bases between. CDR1 is SGHTA, CDR2 FQGNSA, per germline. The CDR3 is 15 residues long. The CDR3 is CASSLAGPVQETQYF. In nucleotides, the CDR3 is TGTGCCAGCAGCTTAGCGGGGCCAGTCCAAGAGACCCAGTACTTC.

This clonotype was detected many times. This sequence joins TRBV2 and TRBJ2-2; 10 bases line up with TRBD2. The V segment lost 6 bases and the J segment 5 bases; nucleotides outside the gene matches: 3. CDR3 size: 14 residues. Germline V gene lookup returns CDR1 SNHLY and CDR2 FYNNEI. CDR3 DNA: TGTGCCAGCAGCATACTAGCGGGGACCGGGGAGCTGTTTTTT. Its translation is CASSILAGTGELFF.

As concerns this clonotype: Mismatch with germline at one junction end may stem from a read error. The CDR3 is CASRLEPGGSGNTIYF. For the CDR3, the DNA is TGTGCCAGCAGATTAGAGCCCGGAGGCTCTGGAAACACCATATATTTT. The chain combines TRBV7-2 with TRBJ1-3; D unclear. The V gene's germline CDR1 is SGHTA and CDR2 FQGNSA. This CDR3 has 16 amino acids.

The rearrangement joins TRBV18 to TRBJ2-4, with D hard to call. Trimming left V 2 bases short and J 5 bases short, with 4 bases between. This CDR3 comprises 12 residues. CDR1 is KGHSH and CDR2 is LQKENI in the germline V gene. CDR3 nucleotides: TGTGCCAGCTCACCATCAGAAAACATTCAGTACTTC. This codes for CASSPSENIQYF. Full variable domain (outside the CDR3, taken from reference TRBV18 and TRBJ2-4): NAGVMQNPRHLVRRRGQEARLRCSPMKGHSHVYWYRQLPEEGLKFMVYLQKENIIDESGMPKERFSAEFPKEGPSILRIQQVVRGDSAAYFCASSPSENIQYFGAGTRLSVL.

This clonotype occurred a few times. This chain links TRBV12-3 or TRBV12-4 with TRBJ2-7, with D possibly matching TRBD2 (5 bases). The CDR3 covers 14 residues. V was trimmed by 5 bases and J by 2 bases, leaving 13 bases between them. The CDR3 DNA follows: TGTGCCAGCAGTCCCATTTCGGGGACCTACGAGCAGTACTTC. Protein product: CASSPISGTYEQYF.

The rearrangement links TRBV5-8 to TRBJ2-7; D is uncertain. This CDR3 contains 14 residues. V dropped 3 bases and J dropped 6 bases, with 16 bases sitting between them. Germline CDR1 reads SGHTS; CDR2 reads YDEGEE. The DNA of the CDR3 is TGTGCCAGCAGCTCCCGGCCTTCCAGAGGCGAGCAGTACTTC. Residues: CASSSRPSRGEQYF.

This clonotype was found a few times. The J gene is TRBJ1-2, the V gene TRBV4-3, with D perhaps matching TRBD1 (5 bases). V was trimmed by 0 bases and J by 4 bases, leaving 9 bases between them. This CDR3 is built from 14 residues. From germline, CDR1 is LGHNA and CDR2 YSLEER. This chain's CDR3 is CASSQDQTVYGYTF. For the CDR3, the DNA is TGCGCCAGCAGCCAAGATCAGACAGTCTATGGCTACACCTTC.

A few counts support this clonotype. The V gene is TRBV4-2, the J gene TRBJ1-5, with D uncertain. This CDR3 comprises 15 residues. Germline CDR1 and CDR2: LGHNA and YNFKEQ. The germline V and J ends were trimmed by 0 bases and 7 bases, with 13 bases remaining between them. In DNA, the CDR3 is TGTGCCAGCAGCCAAGAATTCCAGGCCGGGCAGCCCCAGCATTTT. Amino acid sequence: CASSQEFQAGQPQHF.

This clonotype was observed a few times. The chain is built from TRBV5-1 and TRBJ2-1; 9 bases are a match to TRBD2. Unmatched junction bases numbered 5, after V lost 4 bases and J lost 3 bases. Per germline, CDR1 SGHRS and CDR2 YFSETQ. The CDR3 has 15 residues. The CDR3 loop reads CASSLSTSGYNEQFF. The CDR3, as DNA: TGCGCCAGCAGCCTGTCGACTAGCGGCTACAATGAGCAGTTCTTC.

This clonotype appeared many times. The CDR3 region has the DNA TGTGCCAGCAGGGTAAGCGCGCCGACCACTGAAGCTTTCTTT. Its translation: CASRVSAPTTEAFF. This chain joins TRBV12-3 or TRBV12-4 and TRBJ1-1; D is unclear. V gave up 6 bases and J gave up 4 bases, with 15 bases separating them. The CDR3 length is 14 residues.

The chain uses TRBV4-3 and TRBJ2-2, with 10 nucleotides matching TRBD1. The trim removed 3 bases at V and 4 bases at J, leaving 11 bases unmatched. The CDR3 has 18 residues. The V gene's germline CDR1 is LGHNA and CDR2 YSLEER. This CDR3 reads CASSHLAGTGVTTGELFF. For the CDR3, the DNA is TGCGCCAGCAGCCACCTTGCGGGGACAGGGGTGACCACCGGGGAGCTGTTTTTT.

The table lists this clonotype with a few counts. This chain uses TRBV9 with TRBJ1-3; a possible D gene is TRBD1 (6 bases). Trimming shortened V by 5 bases and J by 4 bases, and 10 bases separated the two germline ends. The CDR3 length is 13 residues. Germline V gene data show CDR1 as SGDLS and CDR2 as YYNGEE. The chain's CDR3 is CASRSGVGNTIYF. The DNA of the CDR3 is TGTGCCAGCAGATCAGGGGTAGGAAACACCATATATTTT.

This clonotype was found a few times. The rearrangement uses TRBV4-1 and TRBJ2-7, with 7 bases that match TRBD1. The J segment lost 0 bases and the V segment lost 3 bases, leaving 8 bases of the junction unmatched. Germline V gene sequence: CDR1 MGHRA, CDR2 YSYEKL. CDR3 length equals 16 residues. The CDR3 is CASSHRTGAGSYEQYF. Written as DNA, the CDR3 is TGCGCCAGCAGCCACCGTACAGGGGCGGGCTCCTACGAGCAGTACTTC.

There are a few counts of this clonotype. The genes are TRBV25-1 and TRBJ2-3, with a tentative D call TRBD2 (6 bases). The germline CDR1 and CDR2 sequences are MGHDK and SYGVNS. V was clipped by 4 bases and J by 7 bases, with 18 bases between them. The CDR3 has 15 amino acids. The CDR3 DNA reads TGTGCCAGCAGTGCACCAGGGTGGGGACTCAATACGCAGTATTTT. Amino acid sequence: CASSAPGWGLNTQYF.

This chain links TRBV9 with TRBJ2-2; D is ambiguous. This CDR3 region has 16 residues. V dropped 0 bases and J dropped 4 bases, with 13 bases sitting between them. CDR1 and CDR2 (germline): SGDLS, YYNGEE. CDR3 DNA sequence: TGTGCCAGCAGCGTAGGGTCTTGGGGTGGCACCGGGGAGCTGTTTTTT. Translation: CASSVGSWGGTGELFF. The full variable domain, its missing parts supplied by reference TRBV9 and TRBJ2-2, is DSGVTQTPKHLITATGQRVTLRCSPRSGDLSVYWYQQSLDQGLQFLIQYYNGEERAKGNILERFSAQQFPDLHSELNLSSLELGDSALYFCASSVGSWGGTGELFFGEGSRLTVL.

Here the CDR3 reads CASSVLGTSSYTQYF. The CDR3 DNA follows: TGTGCCAGCAGCGTATTAGGGACTAGCTCATATACGCAGTATTTT. The chain is built from TRBV9 and TRBJ2-3, with TRBD2 matching over 9 bases. Germline V gene sequence: CDR1 SGDLS, CDR2 YYNGEE. The CDR3 has 15 amino acids. The trim removed 1 base at V and 7 bases at J, leaving 7 bases unmatched.

This clonotype was recorded a few times. The chain joins TRBV20-1 to TRBJ2-1, with TRBD1 matching over 7 bases. Germline V lookup: CDR1 DFQATT, CDR2 SNEGSKA (reference sequence). This CDR3 has 13 residues. This CDR3 reads CSSPGQLDNEQFF. In DNA form, the CDR3 reads TGCAGCTCACCGGGACAGCTAGACAATGAGCAGTTCTTC.

This clonotype was seen only a few times. The J gene is TRBJ1-1, the V gene TRBV5-1; 9 nucleotides line up with TRBD1. Germline CDR1 SGHRS, CDR2 YFSETQ. With 1 base clipped from V and 5 bases from J, the junction kept 6 bases outside the gene matches. The CDR3 has 15 residues. In DNA, the CDR3 is TGCGCCAGCAGCTTGCCCCGGGACAGGGTGACTGAAGCTTTCTTT. Its protein is CASSLPRDRVTEAFF.